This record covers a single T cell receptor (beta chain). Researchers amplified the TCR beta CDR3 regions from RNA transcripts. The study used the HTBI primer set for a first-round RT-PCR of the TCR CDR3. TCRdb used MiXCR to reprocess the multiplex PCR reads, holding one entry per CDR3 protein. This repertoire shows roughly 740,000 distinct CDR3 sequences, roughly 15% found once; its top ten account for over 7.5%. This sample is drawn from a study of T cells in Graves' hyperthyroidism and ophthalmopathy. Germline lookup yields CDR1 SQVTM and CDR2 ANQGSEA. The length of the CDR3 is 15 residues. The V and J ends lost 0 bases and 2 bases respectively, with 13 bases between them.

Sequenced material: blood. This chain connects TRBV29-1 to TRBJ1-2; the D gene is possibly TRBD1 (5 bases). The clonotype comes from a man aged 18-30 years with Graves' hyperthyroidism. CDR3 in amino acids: CSVEDPKRGNYGYTF. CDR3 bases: TGCAGCGTTGAAGATCCCAAGCGGGGGAACTATGGCTACACCTTC. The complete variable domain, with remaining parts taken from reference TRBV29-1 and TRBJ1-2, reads SAVISQKPSRDICQRGTSLTIQCQVDSQVTMMFWYRQQPGQSLTLIATANQGSEATYESGFVIDKFPISRPNLTFSTLTVSNMSPEDSSIYLCSVEDPKRGNYGYTFGSGTRLTVV.